This T cell receptor (beta chain) was documented in a study of blood T cells in healthy people across ages. Across the whole study: Template switching caught about one barcoded beta molecule for each two T cells.

With a J-beta primer mix and a sample-barcoded 5' primer, a second PCR ran roughly 7 to 11 cycles. TCRdb redid the calling of the 5' RACE reads with MiXCR, one entry per CDR3 protein. Counted here are approximately 800,000 distinct CDR3 sequences, 62% occurring once; the ten biggest clones make up about 30%. Study-wide results and limits: Long-lived donors had more naive CD4+ cells and higher diversity than aged donors.

Per the germline V gene, CDR1 is MGHRA and CDR2 is YSYEKL. V lost 1 base, J lost 5 bases, and 17 bases lay in between. The CDR3 sequence is 16 residues long. Regarding this clonotype: Its matching antigen is unknown.

This sequence originates from a man younger than 45 in good health. Sequencing was done on a sample of blood. The rearrangement uses TRBV4-1 and TRBJ2-5; D gene ambiguous. The CDR3 coding sequence is TGCGCCAGCAGCCAAGGAGTAACTCCCTTCAGGGAGACCCAGTACTTC. It encodes CASSQGVTPFRETQYF.